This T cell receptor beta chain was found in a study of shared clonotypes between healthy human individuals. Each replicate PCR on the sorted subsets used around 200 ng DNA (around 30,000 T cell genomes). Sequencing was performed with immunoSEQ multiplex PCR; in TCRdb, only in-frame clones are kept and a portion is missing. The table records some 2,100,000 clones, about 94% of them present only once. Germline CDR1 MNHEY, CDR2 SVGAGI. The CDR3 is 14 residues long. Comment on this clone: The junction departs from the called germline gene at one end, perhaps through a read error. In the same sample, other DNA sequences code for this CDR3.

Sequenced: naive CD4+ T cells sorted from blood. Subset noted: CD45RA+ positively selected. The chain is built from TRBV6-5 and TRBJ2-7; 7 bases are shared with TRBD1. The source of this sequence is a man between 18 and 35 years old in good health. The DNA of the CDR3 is TGTGCCAGCAGATACGGACAGGCCGCCTACGAGCAATACTTC. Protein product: CASRYGQAAYEQYF.